This is a list of T cell receptor beta chains from one sample in a study of T cells in Graves' hyperthyroidism and ophthalmopathy. MiXCR, run by TCRdb on the multiplex PCR reads, gives a single entry per CDR3 protein. Of roughly 380,000 distinct CDR3 sequences listed, 15% to 20% are singletons. Sample: blood. The receptor set was obtained from a middle-aged woman with Graves' ophthalmopathy. Both conserved end residues are trimmed from each CDR3. D genes are given only for firm matches. Not every row has a clone size; where given, it reads once, few, many or a size class.

J gene,V gene,clone size,D gene,CDR3 protein
TRBJ2-6,TRBV6-1,many,-,ASSDNSGANVLT
TRBJ2-5,TRBV6-5,-,-,ASRGPRETQY
TRBJ2-5,TRBV6-1,-,-,ASSPGRRRTYQETQY
TRBJ1-1,TRBV25-1,many,-,ASSEYFLRGPLNTEAF
TRBJ2-6,TRBV7-9,many,-,ASSLWEAGANVLT
TRBJ2-1,TRBV7-2,many,-,ASSLTGKRDGEQF
TRBJ2-7,TRBV4-1,-,TRBD2,ASSYSGTSGKHEQY
TRBJ2-7,TRBV27,many,-,ASSLVGSPYEQY
TRBJ1-5,TRBV6-1,once,-,ASSERKTGGTQPQH
TRBJ2-5,TRBV2,-,-,ASREGGRETQY
TRBJ2-7,TRBV28,many,-,ASSLTRGSGNEQY
TRBJ1-1,TRBV6-5,many,-,ASSSKGNTEAF
TRBJ1-2,TRBV12-3/TRBV12-4,-,TRBD1,ASSPGTGALRV
TRBJ2-7,TRBV20-1,many,-,SANPGF
TRBJ2-7,TRBV29-1,many,TRBD1,SVDLGTGSYEQY
TRBJ2-3,TRBV2,many,-,ASSETGHTDTQY
TRBJ1-2,TRBV12-3/TRBV12-4,-,TRBD1,ASRDDRGKGGYT
TRBJ2-7,TRBV6-2/TRBV6-3,-,-,ASSYSDRHSYEQY
TRBJ1-1,TRBV30,many,-,AWREYTNTEAF
TRBJ2-7,TRBV27,many,-,ASSSGRGLYEQY
TRBJ2-7,TRBV12-3/TRBV12-4,-,-,ASGTPFEQY
TRBJ1-5,TRBV5-1,few,-,ASSLVPTPNQPQH
TRBJ2-2,TRBV15,many,-,ATSRVDGRYTGELF
TRBJ2-7,TRBV5-1,many,TRBD1,ASSNRGSSYEQY
TRBJ1-2,TRBV7-9,-,-,ASSLGQSSNYGYT
TRBJ1-2,TRBV20-1,few,-,SARVGQTYGYI
TRBJ2-7,TRBV7-6,many,TRBD1,ASSSTGESYEQY
TRBJ2-7,TRBV18,-,TRBD1,ASSPDRVHLEQY
TRBJ2-7,TRBV6-5,many,-,ASSSTRGEQY
TRBJ2-4,TRBV6-2/TRBV6-3,many,-,ASSFSRAAKNIQY
TRBJ2-7,TRBV20-1,many,-,SAVSSRDTPYEQY
TRBJ2-6,TRBV6-1,many,-,ASTPRTLISGANVLT
TRBJ2-7,TRBV19,many,TRBD2,ASSFLPGLAGSDEQY
TRBJ2-7,TRBV28,-,-,ASSPALRDYEQY
TRBJ2-4,TRBV12-3/TRBV12-4,many,TRBD2,ASSPSGGGNIQY
TRBJ2-7,TRBV27,-,TRBD2,ASSRRLAGGYEQY
TRBJ1-1,TRBV19,once,-,ASSIEASMNTEAF
TRBJ2-7,TRBV2,many,TRBD2,ASTVGRGSEQY
TRBJ2-5,TRBV11-2,-,TRBD2,ASSLTMGTSGFVETQY
TRBJ1-2,TRBV18,few,TRBD1,ASSTDRDGNYGYT
TRBJ1-1,TRBV2,many,TRBD1,ASHLQGANTEAF
TRBJ2-5,TRBV6-1,few,TRBD2,AARTSGRAHETQY
TRBJ2-7,TRBV6-1,-,-,ASSESSGSYYEQY
TRBJ1-2,TRBV6-5,many,-,ASSFGADDYGYT
TRBJ2-2,TRBV20-1,many,-,SARVGNGELF
TRBJ1-1,TRBV12-3/TRBV12-4,many,-,ASRSGHQNTEAF
TRBJ1-5,TRBV5-5,many,-,ASSLWQGSGQPQH
TRBJ1-1,TRBV29-1,many,-,SVEEVWGNTEAF
TRBJ1-2,TRBV7-9,many,TRBD1,ASSIDGQASGGYT
TRBJ1-3,TRBV18,-,TRBD1,ASSPWTGQSSGNTIY
TRBJ2-7,TRBV15,many,TRBD2,ATSQTGTSDYEQY
TRBJ1-1,TRBV6-1,-,TRBD1,ASSMNRGNTEAF
TRBJ2-5,TRBV6-1,many,-,ATGRARETQY
TRBJ2-2,TRBV28,many,TRBD1,ASSNRGHVRTNTGELF
TRBJ2-5,TRBV30,many,-,ASQESGETQY